Presented here are 30 T cell receptor beta chains from one specimen sequenced in a study of blood T cells in healthy people across ages. Together with a sample-barcoded 5' primer, a J-beta primer mix was included in a second PCR lasting roughly 6 to 12 cycles. Each CDR3 protein gets one entry after TCRdb re-called the 5' RACE reads with MiXCR. Of about 540,000 distinct CDR3 sequences in the sample, around 24% were seen once. These data were likewise used in another study, on T cells of mothers and their children.

The material sequenced was blood. These receptors originate from a boy under 18 in good health.

This clonotype has only a few counts. The genes are TRBV12-3 or TRBV12-4 and TRBJ2-5, with 12 nucleotides matching TRBD2. V lost 8 bases and J lost 0; bases outside the gene matches: 10. CDR3 length: 17 residues. CDR3 protein: CASRNSWTSGNQETQYF. CDR3 coding DNA: TGTGCCAGCCGCAATTCCTGGACTAGCGGGAACCAAGAGACCCAGTACTTC.

This clonotype was seen just once. V usage is TRBV29-1 and J usage is TRBJ2-3; D not certain. V dropped 4 bases and J dropped 2 bases, with 7 bases sitting between them. The germline V gene has CDR1 SQVTM and CDR2 ANQGSEA. The CDR3 is 12 amino acids. The CDR3 DNA is TGCAGCGTTGGCGGATACACAGATACGCAGTATTTT. This gives the protein CSVGGYTDTQYF.

V is TRBV28 and J is TRBJ1-5; D is uncertain. CDR1 is MDHEN and CDR2 is SYDVKM in the germline V gene. The CDR3 is 14 amino acids. Trimming left V 6 bases short and J 6 bases short, with 15 bases between. CDR3 DNA: TGTGCCAGCAGGTCCCGGACGGTCAGTCAGCCCCAGCATTTT. Protein sequence: CASRSRTVSQPQHF.

The gene calls are TRBV7-9 and TRBJ2-5; no definite D call. V was shortened by 5 bases and J by 4 bases, with 14 bases between the two germline ends. Germline V gene sequence: CDR1 SEHNR, CDR2 FQNEAQ (reference sequence). The CDR3 length is 14 residues. CDR3 nucleotide sequence: TGTGCCAGCAGCCCCCCGACTTACCGAGAGACCCAGTACTTC. This gives the protein CASSPPTYRETQYF.

This clonotype was seen only a few times. This sequence joins TRBV7-2 and TRBJ2-3; no definite D call. V was trimmed by 3 bases and J by 2 bases, leaving 9 bases between them. The germline V gene encodes CDR1 SGHTA and CDR2 FQGNSA. The CDR3 runs to 14 residues. CDR3: CASSLTRTTDTQYF. CDR3 coding DNA: TGTGCCAGCAGCTTGACCAGAACCACAGATACGCAGTATTTT.

The V and J genes are TRBV7-2 and TRBJ1-1; TRBD1 matches 7 bases. Germline CDR1 is SGHTA and CDR2 is FQGNSA. The J segment lost 4 bases and the V segment lost 5 bases, leaving 7 bases of the junction unmatched. This CDR3 spans 14 amino acids. CDR3: CASSPTGTVTEAFF. The CDR3 DNA sequence: TGTGCCAGCAGCCCAACCGGGACAGTCACTGAAGCTTTCTTT.

The rearrangement uses TRBV30 and TRBJ1-3, with D unresolved. CDR1 GTSNPN and CDR2 SVGIG come from the germline V gene (reference sequence). V dropped 0 bases and J dropped 2 bases, with 8 bases sitting between them. The CDR3 has 14 residues. The CDR3 coding sequence is TGTGCCTGGAGTGTACTTAAACCTGGAAACACCATATATTTT. Translation gives CAWSVLKPGNTIYF.

This clonotype has more than one count but fewer than ten. V is TRBV11-1 and J is TRBJ1-2; no clear D gene. Germline V gives CDR1 SGHAT, CDR2 FQDESV (reference sequence). V lost 1 base, J lost 2 bases, and 8 bases lay in between. The CDR3 covers 14 residues. The CDR3: CASSLVLGNYGYTF. CDR3 DNA: TGTGCCAGCAGCTTAGTTCTGGGGAACTATGGCTACACCTTC. The full variable domain, in which reference TRBV11-1 and TRBJ1-2 provide the parts outside the CDR3, is EAEVAQSPRYKITEKSQAVAFWCDPISGHATLYWYRQILGQGPELLVQFQDESVVDDSQLPKDRFSAERLKGVDSTLKIQPAELGDSAMYLCASSLVLGNYGYTFGSGTRLTVV.

This clonotype was seen only a few times. V usage is TRBV19 and J usage is TRBJ2-1; D is undetermined. The germline CDR1 and CDR2 sequences are LNHDA and SQIVND (reference sequence). Trimming cost V 0 bases and J 0 bases, with 3 bases left between them. This CDR3 has 14 residues. This CDR3 is CASSIDLSYNEQFF. The DNA for the CDR3 is TGTGCCAGTAGTATAGACCTCTCCTACAATGAGCAGTTCTTC.

This clonotype was picked up a small number of times. V usage is TRBV19 and J usage is TRBJ2-2, with D possibly TRBD1 on 6 matching bases. V gave up 5 bases and J gave up 2 bases, with 12 bases separating them. This CDR3 is 15 amino acids long. Germline CDR1 LNHDA, CDR2 SQIVND (reference sequence). The CDR3 sequence: CASSASQGNTGELFF. CDR3 sequence (DNA): TGTGCCAGTAGTGCCTCACAGGGAAACACCGGGGAGCTGTTTTTT.

The table lists this clonotype with a few counts. In DNA, the CDR3 is TGTGCCAGCAGCCCTAATACAGGCTCCTACGAGCAGTACTTC. Translation: CASSPNTGSYEQYF. The chain carries TRBV5-5 and TRBJ2-7; D might be TRBD1 (5 bases). V was trimmed by 4 bases and J by 0 bases, leaving 11 bases between them. This CDR3 contains 14 residues. Germline lookup yields CDR1 SGHKS and CDR2 YYEKEE (reference sequence).

This clonotype was seen repeatedly, ten times or more. V and J are TRBV2 and TRBJ1-4, with D perhaps matching TRBD1 (6 bases). Germline CDR1 SNHLY, CDR2 FYNNEI. This CDR3 comprises 15 residues. Trimming removed 6 bases from V and 3 bases from J, with 14 bases in between. Here the CDR3 reads CASRVHRVPNEKLFF. As DNA, the CDR3 is TGTGCCAGCAGAGTCCACAGGGTACCTAATGAAAAACTGTTTTTT. Filled out from reference TRBV2 and TRBJ1-4, the complete variable domain reads EPEVTQTPSHQVTQMGQEVILRCVPISNHLYFYWYRQILGQKVEFLVSFYNNEISEKSEIFDDQFSVERPDGSNFTLKIRSTKLEDSAMYFCASRVHRVPNEKLFFGSGTQLSVL.

This clonotype was counted at least ten times. The CDR3 reads CASSLDHRGISYEQYF. The CDR3 DNA sequence: TGTGCCAGCAGCTTAGATCACAGGGGAATTTCCTACGAGCAGTACTTC. The chain carries TRBV7-9 and TRBJ2-7; 7 bases agree with TRBD1. With V trimmed by 1 base and J by 1 base, 7 bases remained unmatched. CDR3 length: 16 amino acids. In germline, CDR1 is SEHNR, CDR2 FQNEAQ (reference sequence).

This clonotype was seen a few times. The V and J genes are TRBV11-2 and TRBJ2-7, with 8 bases aligning to TRBD1. Germline values: CDR1 SGHAT, CDR2 FQNNGV. V was clipped by 1 base and J by 3 bases; unmatched bases: 5. This CDR3 comprises 15 residues. CDR3 DNA sequence: TGTGCCAGCAGCTTAGTACCAGGGGGCGTCTACGAGCAGTACTTC. This gives the protein CASSLVPGGVYEQYF.

The rearrangement uses TRBV7-9 and TRBJ2-7; 10 nucleotides line up with TRBD1. Losses at the gene ends were 5 bases for V and 6 bases for J; bases not matched to a gene: 7. The CDR3 runs 14 residues. The germline CDR1 and CDR2 sequences are SEHNR and FQNEAQ (reference sequence). The CDR3 sequence is CASSPLGQGSEQYF. The CDR3 nucleotides are TGTGCCAGCAGCCCCCTGGGACAGGGGAGCGAGCAGTACTTC.

The chain recombines TRBV2 with TRBJ2-7; D tentatively reads TRBD1 or TRBD2 (5 bases each). The germline V gene encodes CDR1 SNHLY and CDR2 FYNNEI. The CDR3 has 16 residues. Trimming stripped 8 bases from V and 0 bases from J, with 20 bases between. The CDR3 region is CASLPSPGTYSYEQYF. In DNA form, the CDR3 reads TGTGCCAGCCTCCCCTCGCCAGGGACCTACTCCTACGAGCAGTACTTC.

V gene TRBV29-1 combines with J gene TRBJ2-3; the D gene is possibly TRBD2 (6 bases). The CDR3 sequence is 16 residues long. With 0 bases removed from V and 4 bases from J, the gap between germline ends came to 17 bases. Germline CDR1 is SQVTM and CDR2 is ANQGSEA. CDR3 in amino acids: CSVEEWDSSSADTQYF. CDR3 DNA sequence: TGCAGCGTTGAAGAATGGGACTCGAGTAGCGCAGATACGCAGTATTTT.

V is TRBV2 and J is TRBJ1-2; no clear D. Trimming took 9 bases from V and 4 from J, leaving 15 bases between them. In germline, CDR1 is SNHLY, CDR2 FYNNEI. The CDR3 sequence is 13 residues long. The CDR3 is CASELALGYGYTF. CDR3 in DNA: TGTGCCAGTGAGTTGGCCCTAGGCTATGGCTACACCTTC.

This clonotype was seen a handful of times. The chain couples TRBV3-1 to TRBJ1-2; D is unresolved. The CDR3 length is 14 residues. Germline CDR1 LGHDT, CDR2 YNNKEL (reference sequence). V was trimmed by 0 bases and J by 3 bases, leaving 8 bases between them. The CDR3 nucleotides read TGTGCCAGCAGCCAAGACGGAGGTTACTATGGCTACACCTTC. Translation: CASSQDGGYYGYTF.

The chain is built from TRBV21-1 and TRBJ1-1; the D call of TRBD1 is as the table states it, not checked on the DNA. TRBV21-1 is tagged as a pseudogene. This CDR3 region has 13 residues. The CDR3: CASRYFQGSEAFF. The CDR3 nucleotides read TGTGCCAGCAGATACTTTCAGGGGAGTGAAGCTTTCTTT.

The chain joins TRBV7-2 to TRBJ1-2; 8 bases line up with TRBD1. This CDR3 has 15 residues. V lost 2 bases, J lost 2 bases, and 4 bases stayed unmatched. Germline V gives CDR1 SGHTA, CDR2 FQGNSA. As DNA, the CDR3 is TGTGCCAGCAGCTTACAGGGGGCCCTGAACTATGGCTACACCTTC. Translation: CASSLQGALNYGYTF.

The chain joins TRBV29-1 to TRBJ2-2, with D tentatively TRBD1 (5 bases). The CDR3 is 13 amino acids. V dropped 6 bases and J dropped 6 bases, with 14 bases sitting between them. Germline V gives CDR1 SQVTM, CDR2 ANQGSEA. The CDR3, as DNA: TGCAGCGTCCCAAAAGGGGTGGCCGGGGAGCTGTTTTTT. This sequence encodes CSVPKGVAGELFF.

On this clonotype itself: This may arise from a read error, as a much more abundant clone is one base away. J is TRBJ2-1 and V is TRBV10-2, with 10 nucleotides matching TRBD1. Matching the DNA end better, TRBJ2-5 makes the J call doubtful. This CDR3 has 16 residues. Germline CDR1 WSHSY, CDR2 SAAADI. This CDR3 reads CASSETLTGGGETQYF. As DNA, the CDR3 is TGCGCCAGCAGTGAGACTTTGACAGGGGGCGGGGAGACCCAGTACTTC.

Only a few counts were recorded for this clonotype. This chain uses TRBV6-4 with TRBJ2-1, with 14 positions matching TRBD2. The CDR3 contains 17 residues. Trimming removed 0 bases from V and 7 bases from J; junction bases left unmatched: 5. Germline CDR1 is MRHNA and CDR2 is SNTAGT. The CDR3 sequence is CASSDSGLAGEVNEQFF. CDR3 DNA: TGTGCCAGCAGTGACTCGGGACTAGCGGGAGAGGTTAATGAGCAGTTCTTC.

This clonotype was observed a few times. The V and J genes are TRBV20-1 and TRBJ2-5; 8 positions agree with TRBD1. Germline CDR1 and CDR2: DFQATT and SNEGSKA (reference sequence). Losses at the gene ends were 4 bases for V and 5 bases for J; bases not matched to a gene: 12. The CDR3 has 15 residues. DNA for the CDR3: TGCAGTGCTACGAGACAGGGGCGGGTCAAGGAGACCCAGTACTTC. Translation: CSATRQGRVKETQYF.

The chain links TRBV29-1 to TRBJ2-5; TRBD2 matches 8 bases. Trimming at V came to 1 base and at J to 0 bases, leaving 7 bases not matched to a gene. CDR1 is SQVTM, CDR2 ANQGSEA, per germline. This CDR3 is built from 16 residues. CDR3 protein: CSVEAPSGGHQETQYF. For the CDR3, the DNA is TGCAGCGTTGAAGCCCCCAGCGGGGGCCACCAAGAGACCCAGTACTTC.

This clonotype was observed a handful of times. The V call is TRBV5-6, the J call TRBJ2-5, with 7 positions matching TRBD2. The J call could be wrong; TRBJ2-7 is a better fit for the DNA end. The CDR3 consists of 15 residues. Germline values: CDR1 SGHDT, CDR2 YYEEEE. CDR3: CASSISGSTSYEQYF. In DNA, the CDR3 is TGTGCCAGCAGCATTAGCGGGTCAACATCCTACGAGCAGTACTTC.

This clonotype showed up just a few times. The rearrangement uses TRBV20-1 and TRBJ2-7, with a tentative D call TRBD2 (5 bases). The germline V gene has CDR1 DFQATT and CDR2 SNEGSKA (reference sequence). V dropped 5 bases and J dropped 3 bases, with 23 bases sitting between them. The CDR3 loop spans 16 amino acids. The CDR3: CSAPRSADLTLYEQYF. The CDR3 DNA reads TGCAGTGCTCCTCGGTCTGCGGACTTAACCCTCTACGAGCAGTACTTC.

This clonotype was seen at least ten times. The chain employs TRBV5-1 and TRBJ2-3; D not resolved. Germline CDR1 is SGHRS and CDR2 is YFSETQ. Trimming removed 4 bases from V and 0 bases from J, with 9 bases in between. There are 14 residues in the CDR3. As DNA, the CDR3 is TGCGCCAGCAGCCTCCCGGACAGCACAGATACGCAGTATTTT. Residues: CASSLPDSTDTQYF.

The chain employs TRBV27 and TRBJ2-7, with 7 bases aligning to TRBD2. The CDR3 sequence is 15 residues long. Losses at the gene ends were 5 bases for V and 0 bases for J; bases not matched to a gene: 7. Germline V CDR1 and CDR2: MNHEY, SMNVEV (reference sequence). CDR3 coding DNA: TGTGCCAGCAGTGGGACGGGGACTAACTCCTACGAGCAGTACTTC. Protein product: CASSGTGTNSYEQYF.